This is a list of T cell receptor beta chains from one sample in a study of CD8 T cells in Susac syndrome. TCRdb independently ran MiXCR on the immunoSEQ multiplex PCR reads; one entry per CDR3 protein. Of hundreds of thousands of distinct CDR3 sequences in the sample, about 96% are singletons; the top ten hold less than 0.095%. The sequencing input was CD4+ T cells from PBMCs. The receptors were sampled from a human donor with multiple sclerosis. The CDR3 runs from the conserved cysteine through the conserved F or W. Each record gives: V gene, J gene, clone size, D gene, CDR3 DNA, CDR3 protein. A D gene is named only where the DNA matches it firmly. Only some rows state a clone size, as once, few, many or a class for expanded clones.

V gene: TRBV25-1; J gene: TRBJ2-7; clone size: few; D gene: TRBD1; CDR3 DNA: TGTGCCAGTAACAGGGGGGATTCCTACGAGCAGTACTTC; CDR3 protein: CASNRGDSYEQYF
V gene: TRBV7-8; J gene: TRBJ1-1; clone size: few; D gene: .; CDR3 DNA: TGTGCCAGCAGCTTAGCGGGCGGGGGAACTGAAGCTTTCTTT; CDR3 protein: CASSLAGGGTEAFF
V gene: TRBV5-1; J gene: TRBJ2-7; clone size: .; D gene: .; CDR3 DNA: TGCGCCAGCAGCTTGGACAGCTTAGGCGAGCAGTACTTC; CDR3 protein: CASSLDSLGEQYF
V gene: TRBV20-1; J gene: TRBJ2-2; clone size: .; D gene: .; CDR3 DNA: TGCAGTGCCCAGGACCCCGGGACTTCCGGGGGTACCGGGGAGCTGTTTTTT; CDR3 protein: CSAQDPGTSGGTGELFF
V gene: TRBV14; J gene: TRBJ2-3; clone size: once; D gene: TRBD2; CDR3 DNA: TGTGCCAGCAGCCAAGATCACCCTAGCGGGAGAGTGTCCGGTACGCAGTATTTT; CDR3 protein: CASSQDHPSGRVSGTQYF
V gene: TRBV30; J gene: TRBJ2-7; clone size: .; D gene: TRBD2; CDR3 DNA: TGTGCCTGGAGTGTAAGTCTAGCGGGAGGCTACGAGCAGTACTTC; CDR3 protein: CAWSVSLAGGYEQYF
V gene: TRBV7-9; J gene: TRBJ2-7; clone size: .; D gene: TRBD1; CDR3 DNA: TGTGCCAGCAGCTCAAAAATTTCTGGACAGGCCCACTACGAGCAGTACTTC; CDR3 protein: CASSSKISGQAHYEQYF
V gene: TRBV5-1; J gene: TRBJ2-5; clone size: .; D gene: .; CDR3 DNA: TGCGCCAGCAGCTTGGTGTCTAGCCAAAGGTGGGAGACCCAGTACTTC; CDR3 protein: CASSLVSSQRWETQYF
V gene: TRBV14; J gene: TRBJ1-2; clone size: .; D gene: .; CDR3 DNA: TGTGCCAGCAGCCCCGCGGACTTTGGCTACACCTTC; CDR3 protein: CASSPADFGYTF
V gene: TRBV3-1; J gene: TRBJ1-4; clone size: .; D gene: .; CDR3 DNA: TGTGCCAGCAGCCAAGACAACAGTGAAAAACTGTTTTTT; CDR3 protein: CASSQDNSEKLFF
V gene: TRBV29-1; J gene: TRBJ2-7; clone size: once; D gene: .; CDR3 DNA: TGCAGCGTTCAGACGGCAGTATCCTACGAGCAGTACTTC; CDR3 protein: CSVQTAVSYEQYF
V gene: TRBV7-2; J gene: TRBJ2-1; clone size: once; D gene: TRBD2; CDR3 DNA: TGTGCCAGCAGCTTAGCGGCGGGGGGCAATGAGCAGTTCTTC; CDR3 protein: CASSLAAGGNEQFF
V gene: TRBV28; J gene: TRBJ2-6; clone size: .; D gene: .; CDR3 DNA: TGTGCCAGCAGCGTACTGTCTGGGGCCAACGTCCTGACTTTC; CDR3 protein: CASSVLSGANVLTF
V gene: TRBV12-3/TRBV12-4; J gene: TRBJ2-1; clone size: .; D gene: .; CDR3 DNA: TGTGCCAGCAGTTTCGGTATCCACAATGAGCAGTTCTTC; CDR3 protein: CASSFGIHNEQFF
V gene: TRBV30; J gene: TRBJ2-1; clone size: .; D gene: TRBD2; CDR3 DNA: TGTGCCTGGACCCGAATTAGCGGGAGGGTAGGGAATGAGCAGTTCTTC; CDR3 protein: CAWTRISGRVGNEQFF
V gene: TRBV4-1; J gene: TRBJ2-3; clone size: once; D gene: .; CDR3 DNA: TGCGCCAGCAGCCATCCTGGGACCCCCACAGATACGCAGTATTTT; CDR3 protein: CASSHPGTPTDTQYF
V gene: TRBV11-2; J gene: TRBJ2-4; clone size: .; D gene: .; CDR3 DNA: TGTGCCAGCAGCCCCCTCACCAAAAACATTCAGTACTTC; CDR3 protein: CASSPLTKNIQYF
V gene: TRBV28; J gene: TRBJ2-7; clone size: .; D gene: .; CDR3 DNA: TGTGCCAGCAGTTCGTGGGGGACGATCCCCTACGAGCAGTACTTC; CDR3 protein: CASSSWGTIPYEQYF
V gene: TRBV3-1; J gene: TRBJ1-1; clone size: .; D gene: .; CDR3 DNA: TGTGCCAGCAGCCAAGGGACACCGAACACTGAAGCTTTCTTT; CDR3 protein: CASSQGTPNTEAFF
V gene: TRBV6-5; J gene: TRBJ1-5; clone size: .; D gene: .; CDR3 DNA: TGTGCCAGCAGCAGTCAGGGTAATCAGCCCCAGCATTTT; CDR3 protein: CASSSQGNQPQHF
V gene: TRBV28; J gene: TRBJ1-6; clone size: .; D gene: .; CDR3 DNA: TGTGCCAGCACCCCCCCCGCCAGGGGATTATCACCCCTCCACTTT; CDR3 protein: CASTPPARGLSPLHF
V gene: TRBV7-2; J gene: TRBJ2-1; clone size: .; D gene: .; CDR3 DNA: TGTGCCAGCAGCTCTACTTCCCGCAGGGGTTCCTACAATGAGCAGTTCTTC; CDR3 protein: CASSSTSRRGSYNEQFF
V gene: TRBV5-4; J gene: TRBJ1-2; clone size: .; D gene: .; CDR3 DNA: TGTGCCAGCAGCTTGGTGGGGTCTCGTGGCTACACCTTC; CDR3 protein: CASSLVGSRGYTF
V gene: TRBV20-1; J gene: TRBJ2-1; clone size: .; D gene: TRBD1; CDR3 DNA: TGCAGTGCTAGGCGGTGGGACAGCCCTTCGGATGAGCAGTTCTTC; CDR3 protein: CSARRWDSPSDEQFF
V gene: TRBV30; J gene: TRBJ1-1; clone size: .; D gene: .; CDR3 DNA: TGTGCCTTCAATCGCGGAGCTGAAGCTTTCTTT; CDR3 protein: CAFNRGAEAFF
V gene: TRBV30; J gene: TRBJ2-1; clone size: .; D gene: TRBD1; CDR3 DNA: TGTGCCTGGAGTTGGACAGGGGCCGATGAGCAGTTCTTC; CDR3 protein: CAWSWTGADEQFF
V gene: TRBV20-1; J gene: TRBJ2-7; clone size: .; D gene: .; CDR3 DNA: TGCAGTGCTAGTGGGCCGGACCCCTACGAGCAGTACTTC; CDR3 protein: CSASGPDPYEQYF
V gene: TRBV29-1; J gene: TRBJ1-2; clone size: .; D gene: TRBD1; CDR3 DNA: TGCAGCGTGACAGGGGGCGGCTATGGCTACACCTTC; CDR3 protein: CSVTGGGYGYTF
V gene: TRBV20-1; J gene: TRBJ1-4; clone size: once; D gene: .; CDR3 DNA: TGCAGTGCTCCTTCCTCCTTCGGGGATGAAAAACTGTTTTTT; CDR3 protein: CSAPSSFGDEKLFF
V gene: TRBV12-3/TRBV12-4; J gene: TRBJ1-2; clone size: .; D gene: TRBD1; CDR3 DNA: TGTGCCAGCAGTTGGGACAGGGGACTCTATGGCTACACCTTC; CDR3 protein: CASSWDRGLYGYTF
V gene: TRBV24-1; J gene: TRBJ2-7; clone size: .; D gene: .; CDR3 DNA: TGTGCCACCAGTGATTCGACAGGCTACGAGCAGTACTTC; CDR3 protein: CATSDSTGYEQYF
V gene: TRBV12-3/TRBV12-4; J gene: TRBJ2-5; clone size: .; D gene: TRBD2; CDR3 DNA: TGTGCCAGCCCGCCTAGGCGGGGGAGAATCCAAGAGACCCAGTACTTC; CDR3 protein: CASPPRRGRIQETQYF
V gene: TRBV7-2; J gene: TRBJ2-3; clone size: .; D gene: TRBD2; CDR3 DNA: TGTGCCAGCAGCTTCGGCGGGGGGGTAGCAGATACGCAGTATTTT; CDR3 protein: CASSFGGGVADTQYF
V gene: TRBV20-1; J gene: TRBJ1-1; clone size: .; D gene: .; CDR3 DNA: TGCAGTGCACTGGGTCTTAACACTGAAGCTTTCTTT; CDR3 protein: CSALGLNTEAFF
V gene: TRBV5-1; J gene: TRBJ2-2; clone size: .; D gene: TRBD2; CDR3 DNA: TGCGCCAGCAGGGGACTAGCGGGACCGAACACCGGGGAGCTGTTTTTT; CDR3 protein: CASRGLAGPNTGELFF
V gene: TRBV29-1; J gene: TRBJ2-1; clone size: .; D gene: .; CDR3 DNA: TGCAGCGTTAGGCTATACAATGAGCAGTTCTTC; CDR3 protein: CSVRLYNEQFF
V gene: TRBV30; J gene: TRBJ2-7; clone size: .; D gene: .; CDR3 DNA: TGTGCCTGGGCCCTCGGGAGTATCTACGAGCAGTACTTC; CDR3 protein: CAWALGSIYEQYF
V gene: TRBV29-1; J gene: TRBJ2-1; clone size: .; D gene: TRBD2; CDR3 DNA: TGCAGCGTTGAGTTTGGGACTAGCTTTTTCAGCTCCTACAATGAGCAGTTCTTC; CDR3 protein: CSVEFGTSFFSSYNEQFF
V gene: TRBV28; J gene: TRBJ2-5; clone size: .; D gene: TRBD2; CDR3 DNA: TGTGCCAGCAGTCCTGGGACTAGCGGGAGAGGGGAGACCCAGTACTTC; CDR3 protein: CASSPGTSGRGETQYF
V gene: TRBV20-1; J gene: TRBJ1-6; clone size: .; D gene: TRBD1; CDR3 DNA: TGCAGTGCCAGAGCGGGACAGGGCCCTTCACCCCTCCACTTT; CDR3 protein: CSARAGQGPSPLHF